This is a list of T cell receptor beta chains from one sample in a study of shared clonotypes between healthy human individuals. Sequencing was performed with immunoSEQ multiplex PCR; in TCRdb, only in-frame clones are kept and a portion is missing. The repertoire consists of 2 million to 2.5 million clones, with less than 95% occurring once and the leading ten covering more than 0.35%. Sample: naive CD4+ T cells from PBMCs. The receptors originated from a man younger than 35 in good health. Some clones in this sample may be carry-over from other donors' samples. Both conserved end residues are part of each CDR3. The D gene is left open where the match is weak.

J gene: TRBJ2-1; D gene: TRBD2; V gene: TRBV5-1; CDR3 length: 15; CDR3 protein: CASSLAASGYNEQFF
J gene: TRBJ2-5; D gene: TRBD2; V gene: TRBV7-2; CDR3 length: 16; CDR3 protein: CASSLGLAGGQETQYF
J gene: TRBJ2-7; D gene: .; V gene: TRBV6-4; CDR3 length: 17; CDR3 protein: CASSEVGVGPPNYEQYF
J gene: TRBJ2-7; D gene: TRBD1; V gene: TRBV10-3; CDR3 length: 13; CDR3 protein: CAMAPGQGYEQYF
J gene: TRBJ2-7; D gene: .; V gene: TRBV5-1; CDR3 length: 16; CDR3 protein: CASSLGQSGNLYEQYF
J gene: TRBJ2-2; D gene: TRBD2; V gene: TRBV7-2; CDR3 length: 18; CDR3 protein: CASSLLWEGHPNTGELFF
J gene: TRBJ2-3; D gene: .; V gene: TRBV5-1; CDR3 length: 16; CDR3 protein: CASSLADIGDKDTQYF
J gene: TRBJ2-7; D gene: .; V gene: TRBV6-6; CDR3 length: 13; CDR3 protein: CASRLGGMGEQYF
J gene: TRBJ2-3; D gene: TRBD2; V gene: TRBV7-2; CDR3 length: 16; CDR3 protein: CASSLGGRASTDTQYF
J gene: TRBJ2-7; D gene: .; V gene: TRBV6-5; CDR3 length: 16; CDR3 protein: CASSSPGTPAPYEQYF
J gene: TRBJ2-7; D gene: .; V gene: TRBV23-1; CDR3 length: 16; CDR3 protein: CASREGGEEASYEQYF
J gene: TRBJ2-7; D gene: .; V gene: TRBV21-1; CDR3 length: 18; CDR3 protein: CASSKRGVPRELLCEQYF
J gene: TRBJ2-6; D gene: TRBD1; V gene: TRBV14; CDR3 length: 19; CDR3 protein: CASSPLHRGQGSGANVLTF
J gene: TRBJ2-1; D gene: TRBD2; V gene: TRBV28; CDR3 length: 17; CDR3 protein: CASSRGRSGTPYNEQFF
J gene: TRBJ2-5; D gene: TRBD2; V gene: TRBV7-3; CDR3 length: 15; CDR3 protein: CASSSRGLAGETQYF
J gene: TRBJ1-1; D gene: TRBD1; V gene: TRBV7-2; CDR3 length: 15; CDR3 protein: CASSLAVGGQTEAFF
J gene: TRBJ2-7; D gene: TRBD2; V gene: TRBV5-5; CDR3 length: 11; CDR3 protein: CASATSGRTYF
J gene: TRBJ2-5; D gene: .; V gene: TRBV27; CDR3 length: 13; CDR3 protein: CASQSVDQETQYF
J gene: TRBJ1-5; D gene: .; V gene: TRBV19; CDR3 length: 15; CDR3 protein: CASSIGSLGNQPQHF